Below, 24 T cell receptor beta chains from the same sample are listed, as sequenced in a study of blood T cell repertoires in COVID-19. Measured with immunoSEQ multiplex PCR; TCRdb has only the in-frame clones, and not every one. This table has 250,000 to 400,000 clones, 87% appearing once. Sequenced material: peripheral blood. These receptors came from a man aged 50 to 60 with active or convalescent COVID-19.

The chain recombines TRBV7-2 with TRBJ1-4, with D hard to call. V was cut by 6 bases and J by 5 bases, with 16 bases left in between. Germline lookup yields CDR1 SGHTA and CDR2 FQGNSA. There are 15 residues in the CDR3. The CDR3 loop reads CASSPSGEGNEKLFF. CDR3 nucleotide sequence: TGTGCCAGCAGTCCATCTGGGGAGGGAAATGAAAAACTGTTTTTT.

The chain combines TRBV3-1 (or the pseudogene TRBV3-2) with TRBJ1-2; no clear D gene. Between the trimmed V and J ends, which lost 1 base and 14 bases, there was a span of 11 bases. From germline, CDR1 is LGHDT and CDR2 YNNKEL (reference sequence). CDR3 size: 11 residues. As DNA, the CDR3 is TGTGCCAGCAGCCAAGTATACGAGTTAACCTTC. Encoded protein: CASSQVYELTF.

This clone occurred once. This rearrangement joins TRBV3-1 (or the pseudogene TRBV3-2) to TRBJ1-1; no clear D gene. This CDR3 is 15 amino acids long. Germline lookup yields CDR1 LGHDT and CDR2 YNNKEL (reference sequence). V was shortened by 2 bases and J by 4 bases, with 14 bases between the two germline ends. CDR3 DNA sequence: TGTGCCAGCAGCCAACCGGCAGGAGGGTCCACTGAAGCTTTCTTT. Amino acids: CASSQPAGGSTEAFF.

As to this clone: This same CDR3 is encoded by further DNA sequences in the sample. The V gene is TRBV7-8, the J gene TRBJ2-4; D may be TRBD1 (5 bases). Trimming removed 8 bases at V and 6 bases at J, with 20 bases between. The CDR3 totals 15 residues. Germline V gene sequence: CDR1 SGHVS, CDR2 FQNEAQ. CDR3 amino acids: CASANLWTRGNIQYF. The CDR3 bases are TGTGCCAGCGCTAACCTGTGGACAAGAGGAAACATTCAGTACTTC.

This chain uses TRBV6-4 with TRBJ2-3; D perhaps matches TRBD1 (6 bases). This CDR3 contains 13 residues. Germline V gene lookup returns CDR1 MRHNA and CDR2 SNTAGT. V was clipped by 7 bases and J by 5 bases, with 13 bases between them. DNA of the CDR3: TGTGCCAGCACCTCCACAGGGTTAGATACGCAGTATTTT. It encodes CASTSTGLDTQYF.

The chain combines TRBV5-1 with TRBJ1-2; D gene uncertain. The CDR3 is made up of 16 amino acids. Looked up from germline, CDR1 is SGHRS and CDR2 is YFSETQ. V lost 0 bases and J 2 bases, leaving 14 bases between the germline ends. The CDR3 region has the DNA TGCGCCAGCAGCTTGGACCCTGGGAGGCAGAACTATGGCTACACCTTC. It encodes CASSLDPGRQNYGYTF.

The chain joins TRBV7-2 to TRBJ2-5; 7 positions match TRBD2. This CDR3 has 13 residues. J was trimmed by 4 bases and V by 3 bases; bases with no gene match: 2. Germline V gives CDR1 SGHTA, CDR2 FQGNSA. The CDR3 loop reads CASSLRELETQYF. CDR3 in DNA: TGTGCCAGCAGCTTGCGGGAGTTAGAGACCCAGTACTTC.

V gene TRBV19 combines with J gene TRBJ2-2; possibly TRBD1 for D (6 bases). V gave up 1 base and J gave up 6 bases, with 12 bases separating them. Germline loops: CDR1 LNHDA, CDR2 SQIVND (reference sequence). The CDR3 has 15 amino acids. The CDR3 nucleotides are TGTGCCAGTAGTATAGGCGTCGCAGGGGCCGGGGAGCTGTTTTTT. It translates to CASSIGVAGAGELFF.

The J gene is TRBJ1-1, the V gene TRBV6-5; TRBD1 matches 9 bases. Per germline, CDR1 MNHEY and CDR2 SVGAGI. This CDR3 contains 15 residues. V lost 6 bases, J lost 1 base, and 6 bases stayed unmatched. Written as DNA, the CDR3 is TGTGCCAGCAGAGGGACAGGGAAGGCGAACACTGAAGCTTTCTTT. This gives the protein CASRGTGKANTEAFF.

This chain joins TRBV4-2 and TRBJ1-5; 9 nucleotides line up with TRBD1. This CDR3 has 16 residues. Germline V CDR1 and CDR2: LGHNA, YNFKEQ. Losses at the gene ends were 0 bases for V and 2 bases for J; bases not matched to a gene: 2. CDR3 nucleotides: TGTGCCAGCAGCCAAGATTGGGACAGGGGCAATCAGCCCCAGCATTTT. It is translated as CASSQDWDRGNQPQHF.

The chain has TRBV7-6 and TRBJ2-5, with 10 nucleotides matching TRBD2. Germline CDR1 SGHVS, CDR2 FNYEAQ. V lost 5 bases and J lost 5; bases outside the gene matches: 8. The CDR3 has 15 residues. The CDR3 bases are TGTGCCAGCAGCGGGGGGGGACTAGCGAAGGAGACCCAGTACTTC. Translating it yields CASSGGGLAKETQYF.

This rearrangement joins TRBV18 to TRBJ1-4; D is uncertain. The CDR3 runs 17 residues. The germline V gene encodes CDR1 KGHSH and CDR2 LQKENI. The V gene lost 0 bases and the J gene lost 3 bases, with 14 bases spanning the gap. CDR3 bases: TGTGCCAGCTCACCACCTTGGCAGTCCAAAGCTAATGAAAAACTGTTTTTT. Amino acid sequence: CASSPPWQSKANEKLFF.

This chain uses TRBV12-3 or TRBV12-4 with TRBJ2-1, with D maybe TRBD1 (6 bases). This CDR3 contains 12 residues. The V end was cut by 5 bases, the J end by 10 bases, with 12 bases between. The CDR3 spells CASSRGGGEQFF. The CDR3 bases are TGTGCCAGCAGTAGAGGGGGTGGAGAGCAGTTCTTC.

This rearrangement joins TRBV5-1 to TRBJ2-7; D is perhaps TRBD2 (5 bases). The CDR3 is made up of 11 amino acids. CDR1 is SGHRS, CDR2 YFSETQ, per germline. The germline V and J ends were trimmed by 2 bases and 5 bases, with 5 bases remaining between them. CDR3 coding DNA: TGCGCCAGCAGCTTCGGGGACGAGCAGTACTTC. The encoded protein is CASSFGDEQYF.

A single count supports this clone. In DNA, the CDR3 is TGTGCCAGCAGCTTAGAACAGGAGAATGAAAAACTGTTTTTT. Translated, it gives CASSLEQENEKLFF. The chain carries TRBV7-9 and TRBJ1-4; D might be TRBD1 (5 bases). The length of the CDR3 is 14 residues. Germline CDR1 SEHNR, CDR2 FQNEAQ (reference sequence). V lost 1 base and J 5 bases, leaving 8 bases between the germline ends.

This clone was seen only a few times. V and J are TRBV6-1 and TRBJ1-2, with D possibly TRBD1 on 6 matching bases. The CDR3 extends over 16 amino acids. The germline V gene has CDR1 MNHNS and CDR2 SASEGT. The V gene lost 3 bases and the J gene lost 6 bases, with 20 bases spanning the gap. The CDR3 region has the DNA TGTGCCAGCAGTGACAGGGGCGGTCCGAGCTATGATGGCTACACCTTC. Its translation is CASSDRGGPSYDGYTF.

This clone was counted a few times. This chain uses TRBV18 with TRBJ2-2; a weak D match, TRBD1 (6 bases). The V end lost 1 base, the J end lost 1 base, and 10 bases lay between the germline ends. Germline V gene data show CDR1 as KGHSH and CDR2 as LQKENI. This CDR3 spans 16 amino acids. CDR3 nucleotides: TGTGCCAGCTCACCACAAGGGGGACAGAACACCGGGGAGCTGTTTTTT. Its translation: CASSPQGGQNTGELFF.

Only one count was recorded for this clone. This sequence joins TRBV5-6 and TRBJ2-4, with 8 bases lining up with TRBD1. Per the germline V gene, CDR1 is SGHDT and CDR2 is YYEEEE. The CDR3 consists of 15 residues. The J segment lost 8 bases and the V segment lost 0 bases, leaving 7 bases of the junction unmatched. The CDR3 loop reads CASSLAGQGTDIQYF. The CDR3 DNA reads TGTGCCAGCAGCTTGGCCGGACAGGGAACAGACATTCAGTACTTC.

The rearrangement links TRBV7-2 to TRBJ2-3, with 8 bases that match TRBD2. The CDR3 runs to 14 residues. Trimming removed 5 bases from V and 5 bases from J; junction bases left unmatched: 6. The germline V gene has CDR1 SGHTA and CDR2 FQGNSA. The CDR3 DNA reads TGTGCCAGCAGCGCCGGGGGGGGCCGAGATACGCAGTATTTT. It encodes CASSAGGGRDTQYF.

This clone was counted only a few times. The J gene is TRBJ2-5, the V gene TRBV4-1, with D possibly matching TRBD2 (6 bases). This CDR3 is built from 15 residues. The V end lost 2 bases, the J end lost 0 bases, and 10 bases lay between the germline ends. CDR1 MGHRA and CDR2 YSYEKL come from the germline V gene. This CDR3 is CASSQPSGYQETQYF. The CDR3 nucleotides are TGCGCCAGCAGCCAACCCAGCGGGTACCAAGAGACCCAGTACTTC.

The chain combines TRBV9 with TRBJ2-1; D is perhaps TRBD1 (6 bases). Germline CDR1 reads SGDLS; CDR2 reads YYNGEE. V was trimmed by 0 bases and J by 4 bases, leaving 11 bases between them. The CDR3 has 15 amino acids. CDR3 protein: CASSVEGTHYNEQFF. CDR3 nucleotides: TGTGCCAGCAGCGTAGAGGGGACACATTACAATGAGCAGTTCTTC.

This chain uses TRBV5-5 with TRBJ1-4, with 10 bases fitting TRBD1. V trimming: 1 base; J trimming: 6 bases; junction bases outside the gene matches: 6. Germline CDR1 SGHKS, CDR2 YYEKEE (reference sequence). This CDR3 has 16 residues. The CDR3 protein is CASSLRGQGGDEKLFF. The CDR3 coding sequence is TGTGCCAGCAGCTTGCGCGGACAGGGGGGAGATGAAAAACTGTTTTTT.

The chain carries TRBV6-6 and TRBJ2-7; the D gene is possibly TRBD2 (5 bases). The V end lost 6 bases, the J end lost 4 bases, and 13 bases lay between the germline ends. CDR3 length: 13 amino acids. Looked up from germline, CDR1 is MNHNY and CDR2 is SVGAGI (reference sequence). CDR3 sequence reads: CASREGARYEQYF. The DNA for the CDR3 is TGTGCCAGCAGAGAGGGAGCTCGGTACGAGCAGTACTTC.

V is TRBV23-1 and J is TRBJ2-1, with 10 bases aligning to TRBD2. TRBV23-1 is an open reading frame, and its role is uncertain. V was pared by 2 bases and J by 4 bases, with 11 bases of the junction left unmatched. The CDR3 loop spans 18 amino acids. The CDR3 loop reads CASSQASPSGRWYNEQFF. The CDR3 region has the DNA TGCGCCAGCAGTCAAGCCTCCCCTAGCGGGAGATGGTACAATGAGCAGTTCTTC.